One sample yielded the 18 T cell receptor beta chains listed below, sequenced in a study of blood T cells in healthy people across ages. Combining a sample-barcoded 5' primer with a J-beta primer mix, a second PCR ran for 7 to 11 cycles. In TCRdb, the 5' RACE reads were re-called with MiXCR into one record per CDR3 protein. This table holds approximately 940,000 distinct CDR3 sequences, 48% found once. The specimen sequenced was blood. Receptor source: a man younger than 40 in good health.

This clonotype was picked up a small number of times. The CDR3 coding sequence is TGCGCCAGCAGCTTGGGACGGCGTGAAGCTTTCTTT. Protein product: CASSLGRREAFF. This chain connects TRBV4-3 to TRBJ1-1, with D maybe TRBD1 (5 bases). The CDR3 extends over 12 amino acids. Looked up from germline, CDR1 is LGHNA and CDR2 is YSLEER. Between the trimmed V and J ends, which lost 5 bases and 7 bases, there was a span of 11 bases.

This clonotype showed up just a few times. This chain connects TRBV24-1 to TRBJ2-4; possible D gene TRBD1, 7 bases. Per the germline V gene, CDR1 is KGHDR and CDR2 is SFDVKD. V lost 9 bases to trimming and J lost 0 bases, with 11 bases between them. The CDR3 is 14 amino acids. CDR3 sequence (DNA): TGTGCCACCGCAGGGGGGCGAGCCAAAAACATTCAGTACTTC. Amino acid sequence: CATAGGRAKNIQYF.

This clonotype appeared a few times. The rearrangement joins TRBV6-1 to TRBJ2-4; D perhaps matches TRBD2 (5 bases). The CDR3 sequence is 16 residues long. Germline-derived CDR1 and CDR2 are MNHNS and SASEGT. V shed 4 bases and J shed 13 bases, with 26 bases lying between them. The CDR3 DNA is TGTGCCAGCAGTGGGAGTGAGGGTCGAGATGCTTTGGAGCAGTACTTC. It codes for CASSGSEGRDALEQYF.

The chain has TRBV30 and TRBJ2-1; the D is unclear. This CDR3 comprises 11 residues. CDR1 is GTSNPN, CDR2 SVGIG, per germline (reference sequence). The CDR3 loop is CGGRSYNEQFF. The DNA for the CDR3 is TGTGGAGGCCGCTCCTACAATGAGCAGTTCTTC.

The chain couples TRBV20-1 to TRBJ1-5, with D perhaps matching TRBD1 (5 bases). This CDR3 spans 13 amino acids. In germline, CDR1 is DFQATT, CDR2 SNEGSKA (reference sequence). Trimming removed 6 bases at V and 0 bases at J, with 9 bases between. The CDR3 sequence: CSALQDSNQPQHF. CDR3 sequence (DNA): TGCAGTGCGTTACAGGATAGCAATCAGCCCCAGCATTTT.

This clonotype was counted only a few times. The rearrangement uses TRBV4-2 and TRBJ2-7; D gene unclear. V lost 0 bases, J lost 7 bases, and 10 bases lay in between. CDR3 length: 13 amino acids. CDR1 is LGHNA, CDR2 YNFKEQ, per germline. CDR3 loop: CASSQDRVPEQYF. In DNA form, the CDR3 reads TGTGCCAGCAGCCAAGATCGGGTTCCGGAGCAGTACTTC.

The genes are TRBV6-2 or TRBV6-3 and TRBJ2-5, with D perhaps TRBD2 (5 bases). The J call may not be correct, given that the DNA end is closer to TRBJ2-7. CDR1 is MNHEY and CDR2 is SVGEGT in the germline V gene. This CDR3 spans 13 amino acids. In nucleotides, the CDR3 is TGTGCCAGCAGTTACATTTTGAGGGCCGAGCAGTACTTC. This sequence encodes CASSYILRAEQYF.

Only a few counts were recorded for this clonotype. The chain is built from TRBV20-1 and TRBJ2-3; 8 bases fit TRBD2. V shed 7 bases and J 2 bases; nucleotides not matched to a gene: 5. The germline V gene has CDR1 DFQATT and CDR2 SNEGSKA (reference sequence). This CDR3 has 13 residues. The DNA of the CDR3 is TGCAGTGTTTTCGGGGGGGCCACAGATACGCAGTATTTT. It codes for CSVFGGATDTQYF.

Comments on this clonotype: One end of the junction varies from germline; a read error may be responsible. The rearrangement links TRBV20-1 to TRBJ2-5; 8 positions agree with TRBD2. The CDR3 loop spans 16 amino acids. CDR1 is DFQATT and CDR2 is SNEGSKA in the germline V gene (reference sequence). The CDR3 loop reads CGASSLGGGLQETQYF. CDR3 in DNA: TGCGGTGCTAGTTCCCTGGGCGGGGGGCTACAAGAGACCCAGTACTTC.

This clonotype was detected ten times or more. The gene calls are TRBV5-1 and TRBJ2-7; a possible D gene is TRBD2 (5 bases). CDR1 is SGHRS, CDR2 YFSETQ, per germline. The ends were cut back, 2 bases at V and 3 bases at J, with 12 bases in the middle. The CDR3 is 14 amino acids. The CDR3 DNA is TGCGCCAGCAGCTTCTTCGAGGGCAGCTACGAGCAGTACTTC. It encodes CASSFFEGSYEQYF.

Details on this clonotype: This may stem from a read error, because a much larger clone lies one nucleotide away. The chain links TRBV7-8 to TRBJ2-1; D is perhaps TRBD2 (5 bases). Germline V gene sequence: CDR1 SGHVS, CDR2 FQNEAQ. CDR3 size: 16 residues. With 1 base removed from V and 12 bases from J, the gap between germline ends came to 22 bases. The chain's CDR3 is CASSLVTGVAREVQFF. For the CDR3, the DNA is TGTGCCAGCAGCTTAGTAACCGGGGTCGCGCGAGAAGTGCAGTTCTTC.

In this sample, this clonotype turned up a few times. The CDR3 DNA reads TGTGCCAGCAGCTTGTGGGGGGAGAGCAATCAGCCCCAGCATTTT. Translating it yields CASSLWGESNQPQHF. The chain uses TRBV5-5 and TRBJ1-5; D may be TRBD1 (5 bases). The CDR3 length is 15 residues. Germline CDR1 reads SGHKS; CDR2 reads YYEKEE (reference sequence). V lost 1 base and J lost 1, with 9 bases in between. Based on the CDR3 plus reference TRBV5-5 and TRBJ1-5, the full variable domain is DAGVTQSPTHLIKTRGQQVTLRCSPISGHKSVSWYQQVLGQGPQFIFQYYEKEERGRGNFPDRFSARQFPNYSSELNVNALLLGDSALYLCASSLWGESNQPQHFGDGTRLSIL.

The chain employs TRBV20-1 and TRBJ2-5; TRBD2 is a possible D gene (6 bases). Germline CDR1 reads DFQATT; CDR2 reads SNEGSKA (reference sequence). The ends were cut back, 7 bases at V and 2 bases at J, with 11 bases in the middle. The CDR3 consists of 12 residues. The CDR3 reads CSVLGGQETQYF. The CDR3, as DNA: TGCAGTGTGCTTGGGGGGCAAGAGACCCAGTACTTC.

This clonotype was found a few times. V is TRBV20-1 and J is TRBJ1-5; 7 nucleotides line up with TRBD1. CDR1 and CDR2 (germline): DFQATT, SNEGSKA (reference sequence). The CDR3 covers 14 residues. Trimming cost V 3 bases and J 4 bases; bases outside gene matches: 6. The CDR3 here is CSARAGTANQPQHF. The CDR3 DNA is TGCAGTGCTAGGGCTGGGACAGCTAATCAGCCCCAGCATTTT.

V and J are TRBV12-5 and TRBJ2-1, with TRBD1 matching 10 bases. Germline loops: CDR1 LGHNT, CDR2 FRNRAP. The trim removed 6 bases at V and 4 bases at J, leaving 6 bases unmatched. The CDR3 runs 15 residues. CDR3 sequence (DNA): TGTGCTAGTGGACTGGGACAGGGGATTTACAATGAGCAGTTCTTC. Translating it yields CASGLGQGIYNEQFF.

This clonotype has a handful of counts. The chain employs TRBV20-1 and TRBJ1-2, with 7 bases that match TRBD1. V lost 7 bases, J lost 5 bases, and 7 bases stayed unmatched. The germline CDR1 and CDR2 sequences are DFQATT and SNEGSKA (reference sequence). The CDR3 consists of 12 residues. The CDR3 nucleotides read TGCAGTGTTTCCCAGGGGGATTATGGCTACACCTTC. It translates to CSVSQGDYGYTF.

J is TRBJ2-3 and V is TRBV9; 9 nucleotides align to TRBD2. The CDR3 has 15 residues. From germline, CDR1 is SGDLS and CDR2 YYNGEE. V shed 0 bases, J shed 4 bases, and the junction held 3 bases outside the gene matches. CDR3 in amino acids: CASSVGAGGSDTQYF. The CDR3, as DNA: TGTGCCAGCAGCGTAGGGGCGGGGGGGTCAGATACGCAGTATTTT.

V and J are TRBV6-1 and TRBJ2-4; D gene unclear. The J call may be mistaken, given a closer DNA end match to TRBJ2-7. The V gene's germline CDR1 is MNHNS and CDR2 SASEGT. This CDR3 spans 13 amino acids. This CDR3 is CASERRQAYEQYF. Here the CDR3 DNA reads TGTGCCAGTGAAAGGCGGCAGGCCTACGAGCAGTACTTC.